Sequencing of this TCR beta chain was carried out in a study of human T cells and chemical hapten exposure. Across the study: Sensitization was performed using 2% DPC on an approximately 2 cm by approximately 2 cm upper inner arm skin site. Alopecia universalis, totalis or areata was present in patients who were mostly female.

At least ten counts were recorded for this clonotype. The CDR3 loop spans 14 amino acids. Trimming stripped 3 bases from V and 2 bases from J, with 10 bases between. Germline-derived CDR1 and CDR2 are SQVTM and ANQGSEA. Using its own MiXCR run on the RACE reads, TCRdb lists one record per CDR3 protein. The data contain 50,000 to 80,000 distinct CDR3 sequences, approximately 10% of them singletons. Specified time point: patch test 3, about 24 weeks after DPC sensitization. The sample's treatment: therapeutic diphenylcyclopropenone sensitization with weekly scalp DPC. The rearrangement joins TRBV29-1 to TRBJ2-2; D is perhaps TRBD1 (6 bases). Source: whole blood, taken in connection with sensitization to the hapten diphenylcyclopropenone (DPC). The clonotype comes from a woman aged 25 to 45 with alopecia areata. Some clones in this sample may be carry-over from other donors' samples. The CDR3 sequence is CSVDLGGNTGELFF. The CDR3 bases are TGCAGCGTTGATTTAGGGGGAAACACCGGGGAGCTGTTTTTT.